This T cell receptor (beta chain) was recovered during a study of graft-versus-host responses after intestinal transplantation. Regarding the study as a whole: Graft-donor T cell macrochimerism coincided with high graft-versus-host to host-versus-graft clonal ratios in allografts.

This clone was recorded once. Antigen specificity is unknown. V lost 0 bases, J lost 7 bases, and 10 bases lay in between. CDR3 length: 14 amino acids. Germline-derived CDR1 and CDR2 are MGHRA and YSYEKL. Only in-frame clones appear in the TCRdb table, and some are missing; sequencing was by immunoSEQ multiplex PCR. The table lists under 80,000 clones, about nine tenths of them singletons. Sequenced here: PBMCs, sampled 98 days after intestinal transplantation. This clonotype was sampled from a human patient who received an intestinal transplant, so some T cells may come from the graft donor. The chain employs TRBV4-1 and TRBJ2-1; D unresolved. CDR3 loop: CASSQDQYSNEQFF. CDR3 DNA sequence: TGCGCCAGCAGCCAAGACCAATACTCGAATGAGCAGTTCTTC.